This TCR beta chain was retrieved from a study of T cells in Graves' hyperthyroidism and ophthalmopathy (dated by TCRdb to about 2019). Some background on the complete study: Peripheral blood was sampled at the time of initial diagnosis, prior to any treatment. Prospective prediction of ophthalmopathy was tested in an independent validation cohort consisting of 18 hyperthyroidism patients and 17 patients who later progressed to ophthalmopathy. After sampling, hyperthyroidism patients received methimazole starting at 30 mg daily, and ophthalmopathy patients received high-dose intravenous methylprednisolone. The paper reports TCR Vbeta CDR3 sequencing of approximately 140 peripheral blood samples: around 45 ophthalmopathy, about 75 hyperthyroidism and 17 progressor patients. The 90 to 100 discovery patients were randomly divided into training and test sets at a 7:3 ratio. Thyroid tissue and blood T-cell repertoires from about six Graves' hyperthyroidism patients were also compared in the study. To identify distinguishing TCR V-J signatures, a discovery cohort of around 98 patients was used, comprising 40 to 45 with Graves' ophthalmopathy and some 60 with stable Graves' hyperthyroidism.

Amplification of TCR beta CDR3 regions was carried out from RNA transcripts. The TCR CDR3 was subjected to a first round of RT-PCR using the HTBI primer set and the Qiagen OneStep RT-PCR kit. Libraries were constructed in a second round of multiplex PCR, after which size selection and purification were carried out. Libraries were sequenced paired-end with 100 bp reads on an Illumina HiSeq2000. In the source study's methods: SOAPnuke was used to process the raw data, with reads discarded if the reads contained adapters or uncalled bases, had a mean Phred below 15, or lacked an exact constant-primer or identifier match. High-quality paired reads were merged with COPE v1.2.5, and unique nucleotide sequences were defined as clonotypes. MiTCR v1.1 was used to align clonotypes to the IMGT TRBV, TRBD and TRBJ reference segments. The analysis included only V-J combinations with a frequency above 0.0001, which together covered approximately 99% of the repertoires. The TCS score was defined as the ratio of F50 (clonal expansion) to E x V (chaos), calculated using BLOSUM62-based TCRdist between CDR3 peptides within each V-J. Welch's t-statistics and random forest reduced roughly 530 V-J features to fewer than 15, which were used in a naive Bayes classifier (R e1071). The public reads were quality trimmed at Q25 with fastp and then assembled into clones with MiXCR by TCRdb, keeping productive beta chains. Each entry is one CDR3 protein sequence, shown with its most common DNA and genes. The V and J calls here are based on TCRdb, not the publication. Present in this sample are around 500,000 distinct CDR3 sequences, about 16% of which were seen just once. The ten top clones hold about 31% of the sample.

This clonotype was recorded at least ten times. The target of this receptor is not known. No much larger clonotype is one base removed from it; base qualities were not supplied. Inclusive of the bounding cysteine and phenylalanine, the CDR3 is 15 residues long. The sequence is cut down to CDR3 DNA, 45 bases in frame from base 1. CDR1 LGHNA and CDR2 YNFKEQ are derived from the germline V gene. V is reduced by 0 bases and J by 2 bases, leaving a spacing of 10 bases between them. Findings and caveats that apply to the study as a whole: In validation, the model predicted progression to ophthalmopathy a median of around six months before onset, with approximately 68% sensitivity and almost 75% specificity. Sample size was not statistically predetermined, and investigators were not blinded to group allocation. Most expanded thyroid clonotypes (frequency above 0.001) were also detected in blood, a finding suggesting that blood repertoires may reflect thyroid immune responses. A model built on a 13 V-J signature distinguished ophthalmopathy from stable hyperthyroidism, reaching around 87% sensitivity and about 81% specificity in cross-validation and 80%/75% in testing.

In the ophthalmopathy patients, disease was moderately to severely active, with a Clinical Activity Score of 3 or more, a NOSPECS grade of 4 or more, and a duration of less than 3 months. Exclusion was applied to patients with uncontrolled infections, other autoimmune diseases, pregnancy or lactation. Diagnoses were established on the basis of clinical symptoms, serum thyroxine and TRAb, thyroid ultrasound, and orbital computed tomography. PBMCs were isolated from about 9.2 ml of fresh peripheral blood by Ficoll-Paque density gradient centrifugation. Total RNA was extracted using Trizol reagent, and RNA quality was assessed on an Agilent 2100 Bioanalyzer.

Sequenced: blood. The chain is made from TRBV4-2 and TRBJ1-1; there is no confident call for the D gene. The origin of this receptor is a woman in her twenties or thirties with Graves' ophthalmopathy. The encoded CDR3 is CASSQEERINTEAFF. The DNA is TGTGCCAGCAGCCAAGAGGAAAGGATTAACACTGAAGCTTTCTTT.